The 9 T cell receptor beta chains below all came from one sample that was sequenced in a study of beta chain features in type 1 diabetes. Whole-study results and caveats: TCRB CDR3 length was moderately but significantly reduced in all four CD4+ subsets of Type 1 diabetes patients.

Expressed TCRB transcripts were sequenced, since all the RNA that had been isolated was reverse transcribed. Assay: immunoSEQ multiplex PCR; the TCRdb copy retains only in-frame clones and omits some. The sample records around 360,000 clones, 10% to 15% being singletons. Antigens for these TCRs are unknown. Sequencing was performed on naive CD4+ T cells from blood. These receptors were obtained from a woman aged 18 to 35 with type 1 diabetes.

This chain links TRBV6-6 with TRBJ2-5, with D possibly being TRBD2 (6 bases). The CDR3 has 13 amino acids. The V gene lost 6 bases and the J gene lost 9 bases, with 17 bases spanning the gap. CDR1 and CDR2 from the germline V gene are MNHNY and SVGAGI (reference sequence). In DNA, the CDR3 is TGTGCCAGCAGGATTACTAGCTGGGAGGCCCAGTACTTC. This gives the protein CASRITSWEAQYF.

In its sample, this clone was seen a few times. This chain joins TRBV5-1 and TRBJ1-2, with 9 positions matching TRBD1. Germline CDR1 reads SGHRS; CDR2 reads YFSETQ. This CDR3 has 15 residues. With V trimmed by 4 bases and J by 4 bases, 8 bases remained unmatched. In DNA form, the CDR3 reads TGCGCCAGCAGCCCAACAGGGGGCGCTGGCTATGGCTACACCTTC. Its protein is CASSPTGGAGYGYTF.

In its sample, this clone was seen a few times. The rearrangement uses TRBV7-9 and TRBJ1-6; 11 bases fit TRBD1. The trim removed 5 bases at V and 9 bases at J, leaving 6 bases unmatched. Germline loops: CDR1 SEHNR, CDR2 FQNEAQ (reference sequence). The CDR3 is 15 residues long. For the CDR3, the DNA is TGTGCCAGCAGCCCACGGACAGGGGGCGGTTCACCCCTCCACTTT. Protein sequence: CASSPRTGGGSPLHF.

The chain joins TRBV28 to TRBJ2-7; no firm D call. The CDR3 contains 11 residues. Germline CDR1 and CDR2: MDHEN and SYDVKM. Trimming cost V 10 bases and J 5 bases, with 12 bases left between them. CDR3 nucleotides: TGTGCCACCCTAGGTGGAGACGAGCAGTACTTC. Amino acid sequence: CATLGGDEQYF.

The chain recombines TRBV4-1 with TRBJ1-4; D possibly corresponds to TRBD1 (6 bases). The germline V and J ends were trimmed by 4 bases and 6 bases, with 9 bases remaining between them. The CDR3 has 13 amino acids. Germline-derived CDR1 and CDR2 are MGHRA and YSYEKL. The CDR3 DNA is TGCGCCAGCAGCCTAGGGACATATGAAAAACTGTTTTTT. Protein: CASSLGTYEKLFF.

The CDR3 loop is CASSQLAGAFDEQFF. Here the CDR3 DNA reads TGTGCCAGCAGCCAACTAGCGGGAGCTTTCGATGAGCAGTTCTTC. The V call is TRBV7-3, the J call TRBJ2-1; 11 bases are a match to TRBD2. Trimming at V came to 5 bases and at J to 8 bases, leaving 8 bases not matched to a gene. CDR1 and CDR2 from the germline V gene are SGHTA and FQGTGA. The CDR3 runs to 15 residues.

This clone showed up just a few times. This chain links TRBV2 with TRBJ2-3; TRBD1 might be the D (5 bases). The CDR3 runs to 15 residues. V was shortened by 4 bases and J by 1 base, with 12 bases between the two germline ends. Germline V lookup: CDR1 SNHLY, CDR2 FYNNEI. This chain's CDR3 is CASSVWRQRTDTQYF. The CDR3 nucleotides are TGTGCCAGCAGTGTTTGGAGACAGCGCACAGATACGCAGTATTTT.

The V and J genes are TRBV6-5 and TRBJ2-5, with D hard to call. From germline, CDR1 is MNHEY and CDR2 SVGAGI. The CDR3 totals 13 residues. Trimming removed 2 bases from V and 0 bases from J, with 4 bases in between. CDR3: CASSYSYQETQYF. The CDR3 nucleotides read TGTGCCAGCAGTTACAGCTACCAAGAGACCCAGTACTTC.

This chain uses TRBV9 with TRBJ2-3, with TRBD2 identical over 8 bases. The CDR3 totals 15 residues. Germline loops: CDR1 SGDLS, CDR2 YYNGEE. V shed 2 bases, J shed 8 bases, and the junction held 10 bases outside the gene matches. The CDR3 protein is CASSVISGREGTQYF. The DNA of the CDR3 is TGTGCCAGCAGCGTGATTTCCGGCCGGGAGGGTACGCAGTATTTT.